Reported below is one T cell receptor (beta chain). The target antigen is unknown. The V and J ends lost 1 base and 2 bases, in that order; junction bases with no gene match: 5. In germline, CDR1 is LGHNA, CDR2 YNFKEQ. There are 16 residues in the CDR3. Genomic DNA of each subset was evenly split across several immunoSEQ plates. Authors' analysis steps: Filtering of immunoSEQ junctional sequences could not match full-length read filtering. TCRdb's copy holds only in-frame clones and misses some; the assay was immunoSEQ multiplex PCR. That table furnishes V, J and clone size, whereas the DNA furnished D and trimming. The data hold fewer than 650,000 clones, with just over 75% observed a single time. All the donors were Caucasian adults who lived in Nashville, Tennessee. This record belongs to a study of shared clonotypes between healthy human individuals. Findings and caveats of the study: Clonotype sharing among the donors was expected to vary with sequencing depth.

This receptor was taken from a woman between 35 and 50 years old in good health. Some clones in this sample may be carry-over from other donors' samples. The source material was PBMCs. The rearrangement links TRBV4-2 to TRBJ2-7; 10 positions match TRBD2. The CDR3 DNA is TGTGCCAGCAGCCAAGGGATTGGGACTAGCGCCTACGAGCAGTACTTC. It translates to CASSQGIGTSAYEQYF.